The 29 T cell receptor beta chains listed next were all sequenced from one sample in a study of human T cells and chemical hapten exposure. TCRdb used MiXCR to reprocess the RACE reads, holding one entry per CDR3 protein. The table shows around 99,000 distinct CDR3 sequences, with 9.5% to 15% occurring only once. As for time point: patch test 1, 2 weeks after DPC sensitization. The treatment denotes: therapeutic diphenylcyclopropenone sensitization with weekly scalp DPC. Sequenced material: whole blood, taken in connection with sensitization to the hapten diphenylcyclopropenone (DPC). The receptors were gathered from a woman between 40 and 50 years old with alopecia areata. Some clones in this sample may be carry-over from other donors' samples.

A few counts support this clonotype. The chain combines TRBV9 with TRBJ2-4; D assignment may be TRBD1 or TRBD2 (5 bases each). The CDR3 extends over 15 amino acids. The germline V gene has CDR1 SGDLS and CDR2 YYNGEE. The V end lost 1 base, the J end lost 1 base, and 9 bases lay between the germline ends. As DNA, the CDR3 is TGTGCCAGCAGCGTATCGGGGACGGCCAAAAACATTCAGTACTTC. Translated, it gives CASSVSGTAKNIQYF.

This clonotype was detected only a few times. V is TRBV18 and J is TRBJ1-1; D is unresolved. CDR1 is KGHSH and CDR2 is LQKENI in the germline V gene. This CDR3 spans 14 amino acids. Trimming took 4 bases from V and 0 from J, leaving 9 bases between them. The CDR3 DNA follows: TGTGCCAGCTCACGCGGAAACTTGAACACTGAAGCTTTCTTT. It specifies CASSRGNLNTEAFF.

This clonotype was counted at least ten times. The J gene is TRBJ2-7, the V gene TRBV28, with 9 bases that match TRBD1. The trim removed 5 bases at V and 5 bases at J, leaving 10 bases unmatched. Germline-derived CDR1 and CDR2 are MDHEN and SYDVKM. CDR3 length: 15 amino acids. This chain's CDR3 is CASSPPGQGFHEQYF. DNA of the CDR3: TGTGCCAGCAGTCCTCCGGGACAGGGATTCCACGAGCAGTACTTC.

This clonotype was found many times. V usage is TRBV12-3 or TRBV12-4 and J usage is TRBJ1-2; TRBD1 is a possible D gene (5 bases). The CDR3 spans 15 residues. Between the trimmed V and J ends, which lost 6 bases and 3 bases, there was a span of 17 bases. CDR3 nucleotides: TGTGCCAGCAGCCCCCGGGGCGTAACTTACTATGGCTACACCTTC. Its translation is CASSPRGVTYYGYTF.

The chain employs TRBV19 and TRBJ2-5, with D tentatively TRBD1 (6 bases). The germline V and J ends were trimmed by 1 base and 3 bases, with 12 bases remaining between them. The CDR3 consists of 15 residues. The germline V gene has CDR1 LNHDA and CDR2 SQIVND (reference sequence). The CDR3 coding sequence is TGTGCCAGTAGTATAGTTTGGGGGCAGGAAGAGACCCAGTACTTC. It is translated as CASSIVWGQEETQYF.

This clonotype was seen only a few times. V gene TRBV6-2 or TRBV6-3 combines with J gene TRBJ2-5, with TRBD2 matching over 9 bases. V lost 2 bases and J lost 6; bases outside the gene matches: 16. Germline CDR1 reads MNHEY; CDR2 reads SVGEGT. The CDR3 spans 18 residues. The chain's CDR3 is CASSYLGVAGGPGQTQYF. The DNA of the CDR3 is TGTGCCAGCAGTTACCTGGGCGTGGCGGGAGGGCCCGGTCAGACCCAGTACTTC.

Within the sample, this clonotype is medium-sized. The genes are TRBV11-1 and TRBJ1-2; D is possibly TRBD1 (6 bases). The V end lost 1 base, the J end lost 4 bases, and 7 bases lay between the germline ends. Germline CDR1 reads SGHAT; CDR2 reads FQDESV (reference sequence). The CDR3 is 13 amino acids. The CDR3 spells CASSLEGGYGYTF. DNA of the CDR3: TGTGCCAGCAGCTTAGAAGGGGGCTATGGCTACACCTTC.

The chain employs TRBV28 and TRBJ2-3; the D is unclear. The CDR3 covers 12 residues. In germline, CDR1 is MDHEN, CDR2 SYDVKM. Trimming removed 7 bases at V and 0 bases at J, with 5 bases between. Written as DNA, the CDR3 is TGTGCCAGCATGAGTAGCACAGATACGCAGTATTTT. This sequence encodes CASMSSTDTQYF.

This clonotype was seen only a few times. DNA for the CDR3: TGTGCCAGCTCACCGTTTCCGGGACAGTCTGACTACGAGCAGTACTTC. Its translation is CASSPFPGQSDYEQYF. The genes are TRBV18 and TRBJ2-7; 7 nucleotides agree with TRBD1. With V trimmed by 3 bases and J by 3 bases, 11 bases remained unmatched. Germline V CDR1 and CDR2: KGHSH, LQKENI. This CDR3 region has 16 residues.

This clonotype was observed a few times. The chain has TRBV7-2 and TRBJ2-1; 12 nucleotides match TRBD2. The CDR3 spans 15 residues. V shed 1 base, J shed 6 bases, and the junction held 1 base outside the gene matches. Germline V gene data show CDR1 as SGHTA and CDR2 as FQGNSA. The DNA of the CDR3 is TGTGCCAGCAGCTTAGTGACTAGCGGGGGCAATGAGCAGTTCTTC. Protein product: CASSLVTSGGNEQFF.

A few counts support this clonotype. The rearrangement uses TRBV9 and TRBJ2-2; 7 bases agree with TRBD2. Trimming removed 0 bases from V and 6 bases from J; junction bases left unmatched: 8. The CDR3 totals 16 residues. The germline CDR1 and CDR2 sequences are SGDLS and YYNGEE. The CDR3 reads CASSVEAGRWSGELFF. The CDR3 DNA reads TGTGCCAGCAGCGTAGAAGCCGGGAGGTGGTCCGGGGAGCTGTTTTTT. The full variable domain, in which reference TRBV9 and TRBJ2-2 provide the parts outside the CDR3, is DSGVTQTPKHLITATGQRVTLRCSPRSGDLSVYWYQQSLDQGLQFLIQYYNGEERAKGNILERFSAQQFPDLHSELNLSSLELGDSALYFCASSVEAGRWSGELFFGEGSRLTVL.

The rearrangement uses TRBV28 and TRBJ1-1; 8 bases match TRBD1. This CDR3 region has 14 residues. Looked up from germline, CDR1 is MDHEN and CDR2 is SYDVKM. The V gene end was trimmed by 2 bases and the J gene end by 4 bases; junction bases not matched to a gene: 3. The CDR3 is CASSLAQGATEAFF. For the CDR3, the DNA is TGTGCCAGCAGTTTAGCGCAGGGGGCCACTGAAGCTTTCTTT.

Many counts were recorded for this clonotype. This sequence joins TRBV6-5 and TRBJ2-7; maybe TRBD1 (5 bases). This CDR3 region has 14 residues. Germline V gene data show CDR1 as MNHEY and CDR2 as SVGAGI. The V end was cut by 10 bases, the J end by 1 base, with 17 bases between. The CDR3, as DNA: TGTGCCACCAACCCCTTAGGGGTTTCCTACGAGCAGTACTTC. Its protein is CATNPLGVSYEQYF.

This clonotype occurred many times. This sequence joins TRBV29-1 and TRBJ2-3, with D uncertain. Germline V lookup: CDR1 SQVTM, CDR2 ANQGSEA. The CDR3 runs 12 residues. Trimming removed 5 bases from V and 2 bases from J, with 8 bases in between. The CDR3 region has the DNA TGCAGCGTTTCTCCAATCACAGATACGCAGTATTTT. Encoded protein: CSVSPITDTQYF.

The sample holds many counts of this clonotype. CDR3 sequence (DNA): TGTGCCAGCAGTCTAGGACATATTCTACCTGAAGCTTTCTTT. Translated: CASSLGHILPEAFF. The rearrangement links TRBV3-1 to TRBJ1-1; possibly TRBD1 for D (5 bases). The germline CDR1 and CDR2 sequences are LGHDT and YNNKEL (reference sequence). The length of the CDR3 is 14 residues. The V and J ends lost 6 bases and 6 bases respectively, with 17 bases between them.

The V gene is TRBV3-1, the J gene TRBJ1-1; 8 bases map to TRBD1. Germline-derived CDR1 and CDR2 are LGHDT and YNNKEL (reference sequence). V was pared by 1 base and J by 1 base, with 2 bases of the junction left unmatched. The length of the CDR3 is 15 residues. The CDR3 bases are TGTGCCAGCAGCCAAGCCGGGACAGGGAACACTGAAGCTTTCTTT. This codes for CASSQAGTGNTEAFF.

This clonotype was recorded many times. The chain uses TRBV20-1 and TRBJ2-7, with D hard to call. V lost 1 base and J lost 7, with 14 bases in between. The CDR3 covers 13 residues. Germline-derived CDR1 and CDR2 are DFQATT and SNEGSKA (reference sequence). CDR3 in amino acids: CSARVSSSGEQYF. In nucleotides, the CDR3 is TGCAGTGCTAGAGTCTCTTCAAGTGGGGAGCAGTACTTC.

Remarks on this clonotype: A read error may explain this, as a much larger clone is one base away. The CDR3 DNA reads as TGTGCCAGCAGCCAACCTGGCTTGGAGGAGACCCAGTACTTC. Its translation: CASSQPGLEETQYF. This rearrangement joins TRBV4-2 to TRBJ2-5, with D unresolved. CDR3 length equals 14 residues. V lost 2 bases to trimming and J lost 5 bases, with 12 bases between them. CDR1 and CDR2 from the germline V gene are LGHNA and YNFKEQ.

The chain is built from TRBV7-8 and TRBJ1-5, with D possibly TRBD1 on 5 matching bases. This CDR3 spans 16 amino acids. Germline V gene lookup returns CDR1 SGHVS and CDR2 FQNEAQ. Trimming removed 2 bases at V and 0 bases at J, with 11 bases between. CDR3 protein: CASSLSWGNSNQPQHF. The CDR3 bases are TGTGCCAGCAGCTTATCATGGGGCAATAGCAATCAGCCCCAGCATTTT.

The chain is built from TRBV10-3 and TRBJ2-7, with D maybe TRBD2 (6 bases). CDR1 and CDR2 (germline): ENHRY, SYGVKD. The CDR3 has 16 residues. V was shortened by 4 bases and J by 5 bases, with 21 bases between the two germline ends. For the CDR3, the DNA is TGTGCCATCAGTGCAAACCTAGGTGGGAGGACCAACGAGCAGTACTTC. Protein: CAISANLGGRTNEQYF.

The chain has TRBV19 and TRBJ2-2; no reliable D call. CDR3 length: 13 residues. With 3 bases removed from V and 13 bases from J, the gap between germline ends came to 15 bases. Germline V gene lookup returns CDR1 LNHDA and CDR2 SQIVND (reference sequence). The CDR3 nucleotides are TGTGCCAGTAGTATTCGGGTCGGCAGTGGGCTGTTTTTT. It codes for CASSIRVGSGLFF.

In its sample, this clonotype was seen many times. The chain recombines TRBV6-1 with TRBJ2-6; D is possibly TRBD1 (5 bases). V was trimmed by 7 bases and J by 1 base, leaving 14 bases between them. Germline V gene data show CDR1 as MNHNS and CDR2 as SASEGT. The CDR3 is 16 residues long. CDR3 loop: CASIAGFISGANVLTF. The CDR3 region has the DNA TGTGCCAGCATCGCAGGGTTTATATCTGGGGCCAACGTCCTGACTTTC.

CDR3 amino acids: CSSVGGQTYGYTF. CDR3 nucleotides: TGCAGCTCTGTGGGGGGGCAGACATATGGCTACACCTTC. The V and J genes are TRBV29-1 and TRBJ1-2; TRBD1 might be the D (6 bases). V was shortened by 8 bases and J by 5 bases, with 18 bases between the two germline ends. The CDR3 runs to 13 residues. Germline V gives CDR1 SQVTM, CDR2 ANQGSEA.

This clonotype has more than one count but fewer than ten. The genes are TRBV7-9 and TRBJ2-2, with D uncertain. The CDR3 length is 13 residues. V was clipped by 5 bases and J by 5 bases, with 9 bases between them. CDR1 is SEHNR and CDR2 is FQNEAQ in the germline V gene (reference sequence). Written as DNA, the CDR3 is TGTGCCAGCAGCCACCCGAGGACCGGGGAGCTGTTTTTT. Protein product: CASSHPRTGELFF.

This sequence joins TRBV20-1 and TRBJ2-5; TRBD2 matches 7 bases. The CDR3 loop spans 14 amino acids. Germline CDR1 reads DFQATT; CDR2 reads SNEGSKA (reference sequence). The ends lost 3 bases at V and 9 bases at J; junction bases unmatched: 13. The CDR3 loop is CSASLASGPGAQYF. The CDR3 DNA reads TGCAGTGCTAGTTTGGCTAGCGGCCCGGGGGCCCAGTACTTC.

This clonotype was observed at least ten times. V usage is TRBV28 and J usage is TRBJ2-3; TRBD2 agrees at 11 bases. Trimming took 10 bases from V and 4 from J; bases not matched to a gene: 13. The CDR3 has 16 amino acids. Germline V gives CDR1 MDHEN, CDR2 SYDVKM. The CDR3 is CATLITGLAESDTQYF. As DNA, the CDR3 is TGTGCCACCCTGATAACGGGACTAGCGGAATCAGATACGCAGTATTTT.

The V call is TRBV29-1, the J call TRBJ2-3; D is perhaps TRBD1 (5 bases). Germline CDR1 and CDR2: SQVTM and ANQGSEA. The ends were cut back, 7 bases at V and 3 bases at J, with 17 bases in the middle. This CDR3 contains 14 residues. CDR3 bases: TGCAGCGCGGCCGAACAGGTTGGAACAGATACGCAGTATTTT. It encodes CSAAEQVGTDTQYF.

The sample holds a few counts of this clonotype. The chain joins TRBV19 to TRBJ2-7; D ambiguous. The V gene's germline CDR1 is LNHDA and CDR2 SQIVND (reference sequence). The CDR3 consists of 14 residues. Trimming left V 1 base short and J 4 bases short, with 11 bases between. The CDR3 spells CASSIGPALYEQYF. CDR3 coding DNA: TGTGCCAGTAGTATAGGGCCAGCCCTTTACGAGCAGTACTTC.

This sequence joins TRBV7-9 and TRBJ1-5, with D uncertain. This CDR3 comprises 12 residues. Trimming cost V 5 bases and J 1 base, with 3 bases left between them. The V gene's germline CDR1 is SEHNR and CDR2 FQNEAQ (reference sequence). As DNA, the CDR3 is TGTGCCAGCAGCGGAAGCAATCAGCCCCAGCATTTT. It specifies CASSGSNQPQHF.